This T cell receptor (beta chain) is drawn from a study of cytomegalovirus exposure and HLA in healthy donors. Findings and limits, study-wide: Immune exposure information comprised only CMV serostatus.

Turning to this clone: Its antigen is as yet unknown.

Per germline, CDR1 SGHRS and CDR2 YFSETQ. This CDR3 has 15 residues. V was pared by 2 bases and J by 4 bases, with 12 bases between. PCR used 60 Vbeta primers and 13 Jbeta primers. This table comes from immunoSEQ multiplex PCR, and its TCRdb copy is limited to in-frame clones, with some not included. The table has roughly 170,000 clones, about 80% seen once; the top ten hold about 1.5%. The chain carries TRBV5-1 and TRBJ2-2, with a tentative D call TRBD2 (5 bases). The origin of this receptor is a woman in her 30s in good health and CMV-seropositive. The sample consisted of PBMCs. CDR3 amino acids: CASSFGSRVTGELFF. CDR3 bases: TGCGCCAGCAGCTTTGGGAGTCGCGTCACCGGGGAGCTGTTTTTT. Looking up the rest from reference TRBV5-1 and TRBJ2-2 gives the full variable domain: KAGVTQTPRYLIKTRGQQVTLSCSPISGHRSVSWYQQTPGQGLQFLFEYFSETQRNKGNFPGRFSGRQFSNSRSEMNVSTLELGDSALYLCASSFGSRVTGELFFGEGSRLTVL.